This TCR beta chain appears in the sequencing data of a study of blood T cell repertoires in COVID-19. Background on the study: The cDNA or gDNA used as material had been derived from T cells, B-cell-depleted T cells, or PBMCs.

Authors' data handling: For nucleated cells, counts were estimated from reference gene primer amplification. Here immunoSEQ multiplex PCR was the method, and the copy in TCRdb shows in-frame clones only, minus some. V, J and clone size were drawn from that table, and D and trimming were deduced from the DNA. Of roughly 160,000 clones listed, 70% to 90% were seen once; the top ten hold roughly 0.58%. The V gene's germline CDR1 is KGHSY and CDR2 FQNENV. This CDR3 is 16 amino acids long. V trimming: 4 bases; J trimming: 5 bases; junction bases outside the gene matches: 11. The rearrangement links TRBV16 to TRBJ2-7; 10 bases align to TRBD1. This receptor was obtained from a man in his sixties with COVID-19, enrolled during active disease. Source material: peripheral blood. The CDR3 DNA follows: TGTGCCAGCAGCCCTTTTGTGGGACAGGGGTCCGACGAGCAGTACTTC. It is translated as CASSPFVGQGSDEQYF.